The 32 T cell receptor beta chains presented below share a single source sample, sequenced in a study of cytomegalovirus exposure and HLA in healthy donors. This PCR relied on a set of 60 Vbeta primers and 13 Jbeta primers. Measured with immunoSEQ multiplex PCR; TCRdb has only the in-frame clones, and not every one. This sample has about 120,000 clones, with about 80% found just once. The specimen sequenced was PBMCs. All receptors derive from a man in his late teens or twenties in good health and CMV-seronegative.

This clone has just a few counts. The chain combines TRBV10-3 with TRBJ2-5, with D possibly TRBD1 on 5 matching bases. The V and J ends lost 3 bases and 2 bases respectively, with 16 bases between them. Germline CDR1 reads ENHRY; CDR2 reads SYGVKD. The CDR3 has 16 amino acids. The CDR3: CAISEGRQRQQETQYF. In DNA, the CDR3 is TGTGCCATCAGTGAAGGGCGACAGCGCCAACAAGAGACCCAGTACTTC.

With regard to this clone: One end of the junction does not line up with germline, which may come from a read error. This sequence joins TRBV11-1 and TRBJ2-1; 7 positions agree with TRBD2. The CDR3 has 16 amino acids. Germline V CDR1 and CDR2: SGHAT, FQDESV (reference sequence). The CDR3 spells CVSSLMRLAPYNEQFF. The CDR3 coding sequence is TGTGTCAGCAGCTTAATGAGACTAGCCCCTTACAATGAGCAGTTCTTC. The full variable domain, in which reference TRBV11-1 and TRBJ2-1 provide the parts outside the CDR3, is EAEVAQSPRYKITEKSQAVAFWCDPISGHATLYWYRQILGQGPELLVQFQDESVVDDSQLPKDRFSAERLKGVDSTLKIQPAELGDSAMYLCVSSLMRLAPYNEQFFGPGTRLTVL.

The V and J genes are TRBV27 and TRBJ2-7; TRBD1 agrees at 8 bases. Per the germline V gene, CDR1 is MNHEY and CDR2 is SMNVEV (reference sequence). V dropped 0 bases and J dropped 3; count of bases not matched to a gene: 4. The CDR3 totals 15 residues. CDR3 nucleotides: TGTGCCAGCAGTTTATCTTGGACAGGGCACTACGAGCAGTACTTC. This translates into CASSLSWTGHYEQYF.

This chain uses TRBV4-2 with TRBJ1-6, with a tentative D call TRBD1 (5 bases). V dropped 0 bases and J dropped 5 bases, with 5 bases sitting between them. The CDR3 extends over 14 amino acids. From germline, CDR1 is LGHNA and CDR2 YNFKEQ. CDR3 loop: CASSQEDNNSPLHF. As DNA, the CDR3 is TGTGCCAGCAGCCAAGAGGACAATAATTCACCCCTCCACTTT.

The chain joins TRBV19 to TRBJ1-1; D may be TRBD1 (6 bases). This CDR3 has 14 amino acids. With 8 bases removed from V and 0 bases from J, the gap between germline ends came to 13 bases. CDR1 LNHDA and CDR2 SQIVND come from the germline V gene (reference sequence). The CDR3 loop is CASARGGMNTEAFF. The DNA for the CDR3 is TGTGCCAGTGCCAGGGGTGGAATGAACACTGAAGCTTTCTTT.

This clone was counted a single time. This sequence joins TRBV7-3 and TRBJ2-1, with D tentatively TRBD2 (6 bases). The CDR3 loop spans 15 amino acids. Germline CDR1 reads SGHTA; CDR2 reads FQGTGA. Trimming pared 5 bases from V and 5 bases from J, leaving 16 bases between. For the CDR3, the DNA is TGTGCCAGCAGCCCTACGGGACTCACTAACAATGAGCAGTTCTTC. Its translation is CASSPTGLTNNEQFF.

This clone has a handful of counts. The chain combines TRBV5-1 with TRBJ2-3, with 7 bases that match TRBD2. J gave up 1 base and V 0 bases, and 8 bases lay outside the gene matches. The CDR3 loop spans 17 amino acids. Germline CDR1 reads SGHRS; CDR2 reads YFSETQ. As DNA, the CDR3 is TGCGCCAGCAGCTTGGATCCCCCGGGGGGTGGCACAGATACGCAGTATTTT. Amino acids: CASSLDPPGGGTDTQYF. Supplemented by reference TRBV5-1 and TRBJ2-3, the full variable domain reads KAGVTQTPRYLIKTRGQQVTLSCSPISGHRSVSWYQQTPGQGLQFLFEYFSETQRNKGNFPGRFSGRQFSNSRSEMNVSTLELGDSALYLCASSLDPPGGGTDTQYFGPGTRLTVL.

The rearrangement links TRBV27 to TRBJ2-7; D not certain. The CDR3 is made up of 12 amino acids. From germline, CDR1 is MNHEY and CDR2 SMNVEV (reference sequence). Deletions cut 6 bases from V and 4 bases from J, with 10 bases between. CDR3 loop: CASRRLSYEQYF. CDR3 nucleotide sequence: TGTGCCAGCAGGCGACTTTCATACGAGCAGTACTTC.

This clone has just one count. V is TRBV6-6 and J is TRBJ1-5, with D maybe TRBD1 (6 bases). Per the germline V gene, CDR1 is MNHNY and CDR2 is SVGAGI (reference sequence). The CDR3 spans 13 residues. Trimming took off 7 bases at V and 9 bases at J, with 16 bases between the two ends. CDR3 DNA sequence: TGTGCCAGCATCCCGGGGGGGCTTCGGCCCCAGCATTTT. Translating it yields CASIPGGLRPQHF.

The rearrangement joins TRBV28 to TRBJ1-2, with D uncertain. V was clipped by 2 bases and J by 7 bases, with 14 bases between them. CDR3 length: 14 amino acids. Per germline, CDR1 MDHEN and CDR2 SYDVKM. The CDR3 loop reads CASSLSVRATGYTF. CDR3 DNA: TGTGCCAGCAGTTTAAGTGTGCGAGCGACTGGCTACACCTTC.

For the CDR3, the DNA is TGTGCCAGCAGTTTGCCGTTCAGACGAGCGACCCTGAAGGGGAACACCATATATTTT. The encoded protein is CASSLPFRRATLKGNTIYF. This chain joins TRBV28 and TRBJ1-3, with D maybe TRBD1 (5 bases). The CDR3 length is 19 residues. The V end was cut by 3 bases, the J end by 7 bases, with 28 bases between. Per the germline V gene, CDR1 is MDHEN and CDR2 is SYDVKM.

CDR3 in amino acids: CAWGDGREYSGELFF. CDR3 DNA sequence: TGTGCCTGGGGAGACGGGCGGGAGTACAGCGGGGAGCTGTTTTTT. The chain employs TRBV30 and TRBJ2-2; TRBD2 matches 7 bases. CDR3 length equals 15 residues. V lost 5 bases to trimming and J lost 7 bases; unmatched junction nucleotides: 13. Germline V gene sequence: CDR1 GTSNPN, CDR2 SVGIG (reference sequence).

This clone occurred once. The chain joins TRBV7-9 to TRBJ1-1; the D gene is possibly TRBD1 (6 bases). The CDR3 sequence is 14 residues long. Germline values: CDR1 SEHNR, CDR2 FQNEAQ (reference sequence). V was shortened by 2 bases and J by 10 bases, with 17 bases between the two germline ends. As DNA, the CDR3 is TGTGCCAGCAGCTTAACACCGCCCAGGGGTACAGCTTTCTTT. It translates to CASSLTPPRGTAFF. The complete variable domain, with remaining parts taken from reference TRBV7-9 and TRBJ1-1, reads DTGVSQNPRHKITKRGQNVTFRCDPISEHNRLYWYRQTLGQGPEFLTYFQNEAQLEKSRLLSDRFSAERPKGSFSTLEIQRTEQGDSAMYLCASSLTPPRGTAFFGQGTRLTVV.

This sequence joins TRBV2 and TRBJ2-1; TRBD2 agrees at 7 bases. The V and J ends lost 4 bases and 7 bases, in that order; junction bases with no gene match: 13. Germline values: CDR1 SNHLY, CDR2 FYNNEI. The CDR3 spans 16 residues. The CDR3 nucleotides read TGTGCCAGCAGTGCCTCTCTAGCGGATGGTTGGAATGAGCAGTTCTTC. Translation gives CASSASLADGWNEQFF.

In this sample, this clone turned up a few times. The V call is TRBV28, the J call TRBJ1-2; D is ambiguous. CDR3 length: 15 amino acids. The V gene's germline CDR1 is MDHEN and CDR2 SYDVKM. Trimming took 4 bases from V and 9 from J, leaving 21 bases between them. CDR3 loop: CASSSPLSGGMRYTF. CDR3 nucleotide sequence: TGTGCCAGCAGTTCTCCCCTCTCGGGAGGAATGCGCTACACCTTC.

This clone was picked up one time. V is TRBV11-2 and J is TRBJ2-5, with D possibly TRBD1 on 7 matching bases. The germline CDR1 and CDR2 sequences are SGHAT and FQNNGV. The CDR3 has 14 amino acids. The ends were cut back, 6 bases at V and 5 bases at J, with 16 bases in the middle. The CDR3 here is CASREGALRETQYF. DNA of the CDR3: TGTGCCAGCAGGGAGGGGGCCTTGAGGGAGACCCAGTACTTC.

The chain has TRBV21-1 and TRBJ2-7; the listed D gene, TRBD1, was not tested against the DNA. TRBV21-1 is a pseudogene locus. The CDR3 contains 13 residues. The CDR3 loop is CASSKGSRGKQYV. DNA for the CDR3: TGTGCCAGCAGCAAAGGATCTAGGGGTAAGCAGTACGTC.

The chain recombines TRBV21-1 with TRBJ2-1; TRBD2 reflects the table's D call only, with no check against the DNA. TRBV21-1 constitutes a pseudogene. This CDR3 comprises 16 residues. As DNA, the CDR3 is TGTGCCAGCAGCACTACGACTAGCGGGTTGTGGGGTGAGCAGTTCTTC. Its protein product is CASSTTTSGLWGEQFF.

The gene calls are TRBV28 and TRBJ2-1, with D perhaps matching TRBD2 (6 bases). From germline, CDR1 is MDHEN and CDR2 SYDVKM. The CDR3 consists of 18 residues. The V gene lost 2 bases and the J gene lost 0 bases, with 17 bases spanning the gap. CDR3 nucleotide sequence: TGTGCCAGCAGTTTAATCCGTCCTAGCGCTAGCTCCTACAATGAGCAGTTCTTC. This encodes CASSLIRPSASSYNEQFF.

J is TRBJ2-3 and V is TRBV19; 7 nucleotides match TRBD2. Germline V gene data show CDR1 as LNHDA and CDR2 as SQIVND (reference sequence). The CDR3 runs 13 residues. V gave up 3 bases and J gave up 4 bases; unmatched junction bases: 1. CDR3 DNA sequence: TGTGCCAGTAGTATCCGGGGGGCAGATACGCAGTATTTT. Its protein is CASSIRGADTQYF.

The CDR3: CASSLTPNTGELFF. CDR3 nucleotide sequence: TGTGCCAGCAGCCTTACTCCGAACACCGGGGAGCTGTTTTTT. J is TRBJ2-2 and V is TRBV9, with D uncertain. This CDR3 is 14 amino acids long. From germline, CDR1 is SGDLS and CDR2 YYNGEE. V was trimmed by 4 bases and J by 0 bases, leaving 7 bases between them.

The chain joins TRBV7-8 to TRBJ1-5, with D perhaps matching TRBD1 (5 bases). V lost 1 base and J lost 9, with 16 bases in between. Germline V gene data show CDR1 as SGHVS and CDR2 as FQNEAQ. CDR3 length: 15 residues. The CDR3 protein is CASSLERTILWPQHF. In DNA, the CDR3 is TGTGCCAGCAGCTTAGAAAGGACAATTCTCTGGCCCCAGCATTTT.

The V call is TRBV5-5, the J call TRBJ1-1; 7 positions match TRBD1. CDR1 is SGHKS and CDR2 is YYEKEE in the germline V gene (reference sequence). Trimming cost V 4 bases and J 10 bases; bases outside gene matches: 10. The CDR3 extends over 13 amino acids. The CDR3 sequence is CASSENRGRGAFF. The CDR3 nucleotides read TGTGCCAGCAGCGAAAACAGGGGACGGGGAGCTTTCTTT.

This rearrangement joins TRBV5-1 to TRBJ2-7; 9 bases are a match to TRBD1. CDR3 length: 16 amino acids. The trim removed 3 bases at V and 2 bases at J, leaving 9 bases unmatched. CDR1 is SGHRS, CDR2 YFSETQ, per germline. This CDR3 reads CASSSKPGQGTYEQYF. DNA for the CDR3: TGCGCCAGCAGCTCGAAACCGGGACAGGGAACCTACGAGCAGTACTTC.

The rearrangement links TRBV6-5 to TRBJ1-2; D is ambiguous. The V gene's germline CDR1 is MNHEY and CDR2 SVGAGI. V lost 0 bases to trimming and J lost 7 bases, with 15 bases between them. This CDR3 is built from 15 residues. In DNA form, the CDR3 reads TGTGCCAGCAGTTACTCTATGCTAACTATGGCTGGCTACACCTTC. Protein sequence: CASSYSMLTMAGYTF.

The chain combines TRBV6-1 with TRBJ2-7; TRBD1 aligns across 7 bases. This CDR3 spans 13 amino acids. Germline CDR1 MNHNS, CDR2 SASEGT. With 10 bases clipped from V and 0 bases from J, the junction kept 6 bases outside the gene matches. The CDR3 region has the DNA TGTGCCAAGAAGACAGGGAACTCCTACGAGCAGTACGTC. It translates to CAKKTGNSYEQYV.

This clone was counted only a few times. The rearrangement links TRBV4-2 to TRBJ1-4, with D maybe TRBD1 (5 bases). This CDR3 has 13 amino acids. Trimming took off 0 bases at V and 12 bases at J, with 11 bases between the two ends. CDR1 is LGHNA and CDR2 is YNFKEQ in the germline V gene. The CDR3: CASSQDGGSELFF. CDR3 nucleotide sequence: TGTGCCAGCAGCCAAGATGGGGGGTCGGAACTGTTTTTT.

This clone has only one observation. The rearrangement joins TRBV27 to TRBJ2-7; tentatively, D is TRBD2 (5 bases). Trimming pared 4 bases from V and 3 bases from J, leaving 10 bases between. CDR1 and CDR2 from the germline V gene are MNHEY and SMNVEV (reference sequence). This CDR3 contains 13 residues. The CDR3 DNA reads as TGTGCCAGCAGTTCCCGGACTGGCTACGAGCAGTACTTC. The encoded protein is CASSSRTGYEQYF.

The V gene is TRBV7-8, the J gene TRBJ2-7; D not resolved. The germline CDR1 and CDR2 sequences are SGHVS and FQNEAQ. This CDR3 spans 13 amino acids. Between the trimmed V and J ends, which lost 5 bases and 0 bases, there was a span of 8 bases. CDR3 residues: CASSARFSYEQYV. In nucleotides, the CDR3 is TGTGCCAGCAGCGCTAGATTCTCCTACGAGCAGTACGTC.

V usage is TRBV7-6 and J usage is TRBJ1-5, with 8 bases fitting TRBD1. V lost 5 bases to trimming and J lost 6 bases; unmatched junction nucleotides: 12. Germline CDR1 SGHVS, CDR2 FNYEAQ. CDR3 length: 16 amino acids. The CDR3 coding sequence is TGTGCCAGCAGCCACCGTGACAGGGGAAAACGTCAGCCCCAGCATTTT. Protein: CASSHRDRGKRQPQHF.

The chain carries TRBV10-1 and TRBJ2-1; weak D call: TRBD1 (6 bases). V lost 2 bases and J lost 0, with 11 bases in between. Germline CDR1 is WNHNN and CDR2 is SYGVQD (reference sequence). CDR3 length equals 16 residues. The CDR3 coding sequence is TGCGCCAGCAGTGAGAACCCAGGGGACTCCTACAATGAGCAGTTCTTC. It is translated as CASSENPGDSYNEQFF.

This chain links TRBV5-1 with TRBJ1-1; tentatively, D is TRBD1 (5 bases). The CDR3 has 15 residues. Trimming took 2 bases from V and 1 from J, leaving 12 bases between them. Germline CDR1 reads SGHRS; CDR2 reads YFSETQ. The CDR3 DNA is TGCGCCAGCAGCTTAACGACAGCGTCGAACACTGAAGCTTTCTTT. It is translated as CASSLTTASNTEAFF.